This T cell receptor beta chain was captured in a study of T cell repertoires in cytomegalovirus infection. Regarding the study as a whole: It was HLA-C-restricted CMV-specific TCR beta clonotypes that dominated the response ex vivo.

TCRdb re-analysed the reads in MiXCR, keeping a single row per CDR3 protein. The table lists roughly 81,000 distinct CDR3 sequences, roughly 3.7% of them singletons. This CDR3 has 20 amino acids. CDR1 LNHDA and CDR2 SQIVND come from the germline V gene (reference sequence). Trimming removed 4 bases at V and 0 bases at J, with 22 bases between. This clonotype was counted ten times or more. The antigen is undetermined. This sequence joins TRBV19 and TRBJ1-6; tentative D call: TRBD1 (6 bases). The sample comprised PBMCs. The receptor was derived from a human donor in good health (CMV status not recorded). Some clones in this sample may be carry-over from other donors' samples. As DNA, the CDR3 is TGTGCCAGTAGTACCCCACGGTTGCGACAGGCTAGCTCCTATAATTCACCCCTCCACTTT. Translated, it gives CASSTPRLRQASSYNSPLHF.